This record concerns one T cell receptor (beta chain) sequence. The donors were adults (healthy and HIV-negative) with no recent acute infections or vaccinations. Produced via immunoSEQ multiplex PCR; TCRdb's table is partial and in-frame only. This table holds 2 million to 3 million clones, approximately 94% found once. CDR3 length: 15 amino acids. J was trimmed by 4 bases and V by 6 bases; bases with no gene match: 7. Germline values: CDR1 SEHNR, CDR2 FQNEAQ (reference sequence). The data were taken from a study of shared clonotypes between healthy human individuals. Overall study: CD4 naive and memory got three plates each, CD8 naive two, CD8 memory one.

The sample comprised naive CD4+ T cells from PBMCs. Stated subset: CD45RA+ positively selected. The chain carries TRBV7-9 and TRBJ2-1, with 9 positions matching TRBD2. The source is a man aged 18 to 29 in good health. Some clones in this sample may be carry-over from other donors' samples. CDR3 residues: CASSQTSGLYNEQFF. The CDR3 bases are TGTGCCAGCAGTCAGACTAGCGGCTTATACAATGAGCAGTTCTTC.